What follows are 8 T cell receptor beta chains derived from one specimen sequenced in a study of shared clonotypes between healthy human individuals. Profiling relied on immunoSEQ multiplex PCR, and the TCRdb table lists in-frame clones only, not all of them. This sample has roughly 650,000 clones, with approximately 96% found just once. As defined, naive CD8 cells were CD45RO-negative and positively selected for CCR7, with terminally differentiated effector memory CD45RA+ cells excluded. Sequencing was done on a sample of naive CD8+ T cells sorted from blood. Source of these receptors: a woman in her twenties or thirties in good health.

J is TRBJ2-1 and V is TRBV2; D might be TRBD2 (6 bases). Trimming removed 5 bases at V and 9 bases at J, with 20 bases between. CDR1 and CDR2 (germline): SNHLY, FYNNEI. This CDR3 is built from 15 residues. Here the CDR3 reads CASSNRDGGFGEQFF. The CDR3 DNA reads TGTGCCAGCAGTAACCGGGACGGGGGATTTGGTGAGCAGTTCTTC.

The chain combines TRBV7-9 with TRBJ2-2; D not resolved. The length of the CDR3 is 12 residues. V gave up 1 base and J gave up 7 bases, with 4 bases separating them. The germline V gene encodes CDR1 SEHNR and CDR2 FQNEAQ (reference sequence). CDR3 in amino acids: CASSLGSGELFF. CDR3 nucleotide sequence: TGTGCCAGCAGCTTAGGGAGCGGGGAGCTGTTTTTT.

The chain carries TRBV2 and TRBJ1-6; D uncertain. With 7 bases removed from V and 0 bases from J, the gap between germline ends came to 10 bases. The CDR3 sequence is 15 residues long. CDR1 and CDR2 from the germline V gene are SNHLY and FYNNEI. This CDR3 reads CASNRPSSYNSPLHF. The CDR3 nucleotides are TGTGCCAGCAACCGGCCGAGCTCCTATAATTCACCCCTCCACTTT.

The rearrangement uses TRBV4-1 and TRBJ1-1; TRBD1 is a possible D gene (5 bases). Germline-derived CDR1 and CDR2 are MGHRA and YSYEKL. CDR3 length: 15 residues. Trimming took 5 bases from V and 2 from J, leaving 15 bases between them. The CDR3 is CASSSQTGANTEAFF. The DNA of the CDR3 is TGCGCCAGCAGCTCACAAACCGGGGCAAACACTGAAGCTTTCTTT.

The rearrangement uses TRBV28 and TRBJ1-2; D unclear. The CDR3 has 15 amino acids. V was cut by 2 bases and J by 2 bases, with 12 bases left in between. Germline V lookup: CDR1 MDHEN, CDR2 SYDVKM. The CDR3 DNA reads as TGTGCCAGCAGTTTAGGACCATTTACCAACTATGGCTACACCTTC. Protein: CASSLGPFTNYGYTF.

The chain uses TRBV27 and TRBJ2-1; possibly TRBD2 for D (5 bases). The V gene lost 6 bases and the J gene lost 0 bases, with 12 bases spanning the gap. CDR1 is MNHEY, CDR2 SMNVEV, per germline (reference sequence). CDR3 length: 15 amino acids. In nucleotides, the CDR3 is TGTGCCAGCAGCAAGGACTCTCCCTCCTACAATGAGCAGTTCTTC. Its translation is CASSKDSPSYNEQFF.

This clone showed up just once. V usage is TRBV15 and J usage is TRBJ2-7, with 7 positions matching TRBD2. The CDR3 loop spans 16 amino acids. CDR1 LNHNV and CDR2 YYDKDF come from the germline V gene (reference sequence). The J segment lost 4 bases and the V segment lost 0 bases, leaving 9 bases of the junction unmatched. This CDR3 is CATSRDLRDYPYEQYF. Here the CDR3 DNA reads TGTGCCACCAGCAGAGATCTTCGGGACTACCCTTACGAGCAGTACTTC.

The V gene is TRBV19, the J gene TRBJ2-5; TRBD1 matches 8 bases. Near its end, the DNA agrees better with TRBJ2-7, so the J call may be wrong. CDR1 and CDR2 (germline): LNHDA, SQIVND (reference sequence). The CDR3 is made up of 15 amino acids. The CDR3 sequence: CASSATGTGYYEQYF. DNA of the CDR3: TGTGCCAGTAGTGCAACCGGGACAGGCTACTACGAGCAGTACTTC.